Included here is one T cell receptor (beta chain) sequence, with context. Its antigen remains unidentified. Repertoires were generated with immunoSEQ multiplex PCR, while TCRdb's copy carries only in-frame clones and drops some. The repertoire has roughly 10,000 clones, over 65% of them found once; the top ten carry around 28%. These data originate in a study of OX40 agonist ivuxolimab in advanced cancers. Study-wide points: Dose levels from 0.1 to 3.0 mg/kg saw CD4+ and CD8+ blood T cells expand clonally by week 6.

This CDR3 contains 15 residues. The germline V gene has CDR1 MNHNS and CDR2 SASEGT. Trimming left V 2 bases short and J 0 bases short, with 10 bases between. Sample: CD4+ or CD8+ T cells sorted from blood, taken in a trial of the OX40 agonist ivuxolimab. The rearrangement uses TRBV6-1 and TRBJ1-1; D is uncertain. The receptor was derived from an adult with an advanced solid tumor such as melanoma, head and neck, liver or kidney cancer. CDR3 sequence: CASSENGQVNTEAFF. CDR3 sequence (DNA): TGTGCCAGCAGTGAAAACGGGCAAGTGAACACTGAAGCTTTCTTT.